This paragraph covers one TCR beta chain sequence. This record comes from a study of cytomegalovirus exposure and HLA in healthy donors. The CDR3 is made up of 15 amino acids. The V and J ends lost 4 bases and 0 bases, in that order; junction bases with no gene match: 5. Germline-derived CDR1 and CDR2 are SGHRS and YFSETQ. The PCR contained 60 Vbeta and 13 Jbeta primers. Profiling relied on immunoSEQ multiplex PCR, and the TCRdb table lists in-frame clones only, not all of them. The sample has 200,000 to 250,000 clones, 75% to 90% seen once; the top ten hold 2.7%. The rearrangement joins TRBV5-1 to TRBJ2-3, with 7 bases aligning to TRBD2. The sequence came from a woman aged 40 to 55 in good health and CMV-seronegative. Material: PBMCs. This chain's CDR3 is CASSPSGDSTDTQYF. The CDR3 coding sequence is TGCGCCAGCAGCCCTAGCGGAGATAGCACAGATACGCAGTATTTT.